The entry below gives a single TCR beta chain sequence along with its context. This clone was counted a few times. It has no known antigen specificity. Base qualities are not provided; no much larger clone lies one nucleotide away. The germline V gene specifies MDHEN as CDR1 and SYDVKM as CDR2. Reading from cysteine to phenylalanine, the CDR3 counts 14 amino acids. CDR3 DNA is the only sequence kept; it has 42 bases, read in frame from the first base. Cut back by 6 bases and 5 bases, the V and J ends lie 16 bases apart. This entry is derived from a study of blood T cell repertoires in COVID-19 (dated by TCRdb to 2020 to 2022). Background on the whole study: Samples covering the acute and convalescent phases of COVID-19 were provided by collaborators in the United States, Italy and Spain. The material from the prospective study consisted of cDNA or gDNA derived from T cells, B-cell-depleted T cells, or PBMCs. Subjects who had been exposed to COVID-19, were actively infected with it, or had recovered from it provided the deeply sampled blood TCRbeta repertoires that made up the dataset. The repertoires were released in a freely available public database meant as a resource for research on the immune response to SARS-CoV-2. The samples were drawn from two sources: the first 160 participants of the ongoing ImmuneRACE study, and 950 to 1,500 subjects contributed by 6 global collaborators. A de-identified subject ID, COVID-19 status, age in years and sex were almost always included in the sample metadata. HLA class I and class II types, where available, came from metadata supplied by the sample provider rather than from assay-based typing. The research as a whole found: Clinical and demographic metadata were provided uncurated, with the amount varying by source and participant.

Another Seattle source contributed samples from volunteer blood donors who had recovered from COVID-19. The collaborating institutions used their own protocols to collect whole blood in K2EDTA tubes. Collaborator samples were shipped for TCRbeta analysis as frozen whole blood, isolated PBMCs, or DNA extracted from either sample type. TCRbeta CDR3 regions were amplified from genomic DNA by means of the immunoSEQ Assay, a bias-controlled multiplex PCR. The paper's processing steps were these. The number of nucleated cells in each sample was estimated by amplification of reference gene primers within the assay. To quantify the absolute abundance of each unique TCRbeta CDR3 rearrangement, sequence reads were collapsed and filtered. For each sample, productive Simpson clonality was calculated by taking the square root of Simpson's diversity index across productive rearrangements. The table was pulled from immuneACCESS by TCRdb, which kept in-frame rearrangements only. Such tables lose some clones; where checked, under half of the loss comes from unresolved V genes, and the rest has no known cause. V, J and clone size derive from that table, while D and trimming were established from the DNA sequence. This sample comprises under 250,000 clones, roughly nine tenths of them detected only once. Around 1.5% of the sample rests with the top ten.

This receptor was obtained from a woman in her sixties or seventies who had recovered from COVID-19. The sample taken for sequencing was peripheral blood. The rearrangement combines TRBV28 with TRBJ1-1; the D gene is possibly TRBD1, with 6 bases matching. The DNA sequence is TGTGCCAGCAGCATACAGGGCATTAGAACTGAAGCTTTCTTT. It translates as CASSIQGIRTEAFF.